Following are 21 T cell receptor beta chains from one sample sequenced in a study of T-cell reconstitution after alpha-beta-depleted transplantation in children (dated by TCRdb to about 2016). In the paper's terms, the treatment or condition label means: allogeneic hematopoietic cell transplantation with graft depleted of TCRalphabeta T cells and CD19 B cells. Receptors were amplified or captured by PCR. The sequencer listed for this sample is Illumina HiSeq 2500. Molecular barcoding was employed in the preparation of TCR libraries, with unique molecular identifiers being used to normalize TCRbeta repertoire quantification. The public reads were reanalyzed by TCRdb: fastp trimming at Q25, MiXCR alignment, in-frame beta chains only. Identical CDR3 proteins give one entry, which carries the most common genes and DNA. In this sample the table shows 250,000 or so distinct CDR3 sequences, 24% of which occur a single time. The top ten hold around 4.8% of the sample.

The sequencing used PBMCs, mostly from graft donor cells, collected 360 days after TCRalphabeta/CD19-depleted stem cell transplant. These receptors all stem from a female patient aged 2-10 years who had a stem cell transplant for congenital amegakaryocytic thrombocytopenia, so the T cells may come from the graft donor.

The rearrangement links TRBV12-3 or TRBV12-4 to TRBJ2-7, with 9 bases fitting TRBD1. The CDR3 runs to 12 residues. Trimming removed 8 bases from V and 2 bases from J; junction bases left unmatched: 1. Written as DNA, the CDR3 is TGTGCCAGCGGACAGGGGACCTACGAGCAGTACTTC. This encodes CASGQGTYEQYF.

V and J are TRBV5-1 and TRBJ2-1, with D tentatively TRBD1 or TRBD2 (6 bases each). V lost 0 bases and J lost 15, with 25 bases in between. Germline V gives CDR1 SGHRS, CDR2 YFSETQ. The CDR3 runs to 16 residues. The CDR3, as DNA: TGCGCCAGCAGCTTGGCCCTGGGGGGCCGGGCTGCTGGTCCGTTCTTC. It encodes CASSLALGGRAAGPFF.

This clonotype was seen a handful of times. The chain recombines TRBV18 with TRBJ2-2; D may be TRBD2 (6 bases). In germline, CDR1 is KGHSH, CDR2 LQKENI. Trimming took off 3 bases at V and 3 bases at J, with 11 bases between the two ends. The CDR3 has 15 residues. CDR3 DNA: TGTGCCAGCTCACCGGATAGCGGCTACACCGGGGAGCTGTTTTTT. Its translation is CASSPDSGYTGELFF.

This chain joins TRBV7-7 and TRBJ2-5, with TRBD1 matching over 8 bases. The germline gives CDR1 SSHAT, CDR2 FNYEAQ (reference sequence). CDR3 length: 14 amino acids. V was pared by 3 bases and J by 1 base, with 1 base of the junction left unmatched. Here the CDR3 reads CASSLGQAQETQYF. CDR3 DNA sequence: TGTGCCAGCAGCTTGGGACAGGCCCAAGAGACCCAGTACTTC. The full variable domain, its missing parts supplied by reference TRBV7-7 and TRBJ2-5, is GAGVSQSPRYKVTKRGQDVTLRCDPISSHATLYWYQQALGQGPEFLTYFNYEAQPDKSGLPSDRFSAERPEGSISTLTIQRTEQRDSAMYRCASSLGQAQETQYFGPGTRLLVL.

The CDR3 DNA reads TGTGCCAGCAGTTTATCAGCAGGGCAGCCCCAGCATTTT. Amino acid sequence: CASSLSAGQPQHF. The rearrangement uses TRBV27 and TRBJ1-5; D possibly corresponds to TRBD1 (5 bases). The V end was cut by 0 bases, the J end by 7 bases, with 7 bases between. The CDR3 is 13 amino acids. The germline V gene has CDR1 MNHEY and CDR2 SMNVEV (reference sequence).

There are a few counts of this clonotype. The chain carries TRBV7-6 and TRBJ2-1, with D maybe TRBD2 (6 bases). This CDR3 is 15 amino acids long. The germline V gene has CDR1 SGHVS and CDR2 FNYEAQ. Trimming stripped 0 bases from V and 5 bases from J, with 11 bases between. The CDR3 loop reads CASSLARGENNEQFF. Here the CDR3 DNA reads TGTGCCAGCAGCTTAGCGCGGGGTGAAAACAATGAGCAGTTCTTC.

The chain links TRBV12-3 or TRBV12-4 to TRBJ1-4, with D uncertain. The CDR3 is 12 amino acids. V lost 3 bases to trimming and J lost 11 bases, with 10 bases between them. The CDR3 sequence is CASSFPGIKLFF. CDR3 nucleotide sequence: TGTGCCAGCAGTTTTCCGGGGATTAAACTGTTTTTT.

To note about this clonotype: A much larger clonotype is one base distant, so this may be a read error. The chain couples TRBV5-1 to TRBJ2-7; D call uncertain. There are 15 residues in the CDR3. The V gene's germline CDR1 is SGHRS and CDR2 YFSETQ. CDR3 nucleotide sequence: TGCGCCAGCAGCTTGGTGGACGGAGTGACCTACGATCAGTACTTC. Its protein product is CASSLVDGVTYDQYF.

J is TRBJ2-5 and V is TRBV14; D is unresolved. V dropped 0 bases and J dropped 5 bases, with 7 bases sitting between them. The CDR3 is made up of 13 amino acids. In germline, CDR1 is SGHDN, CDR2 FVKESK. The CDR3 here is CASSQDPLETQYF. In DNA form, the CDR3 reads TGTGCCAGCAGCCAAGACCCACTGGAGACCCAGTACTTC.

The J gene is TRBJ1-1, the V gene TRBV28; 7 nucleotides line up with TRBD1. The CDR3 totals 15 residues. The trim removed 5 bases at V and 0 bases at J, leaving 6 bases unmatched. Per the germline V gene, CDR1 is MDHEN and CDR2 is SYDVKM. The CDR3 loop reads CASSRRGQLNTEAFF. Here the CDR3 DNA reads TGTGCCAGCAGTCGGCGGGGACAGCTGAACACTGAAGCTTTCTTT. The full variable domain, with the rest looked up from reference TRBV28 and TRBJ1-1, is DVKVTQSSRYLVKRTGEKVFLECVQDMDHENMFWYRQDPGLGLRLIYFSYDVKMKEKGDIPEGYSVSREKKERFSLILESASTNQTSMYLCASSRRGQLNTEAFFGQGTRLTVV.

In this sample, this clonotype turned up a few times. The V and J genes are TRBV28 and TRBJ2-1, with no clear D. This CDR3 spans 13 amino acids. Trimming pared 2 bases from V and 5 bases from J, leaving 7 bases between. CDR1 and CDR2 from the germline V gene are MDHEN and SYDVKM. This CDR3 reads CASSLEWNNEQFF. The CDR3 DNA sequence: TGTGCCAGCAGTTTAGAGTGGAACAATGAGCAGTTCTTC.

The rearrangement joins TRBV11-3 to TRBJ2-1; D is undetermined. CDR1 is SGHNT, CDR2 YENEEA, per germline. This CDR3 spans 12 amino acids. Trimming stripped 11 bases from V and 5 bases from J, with 13 bases between. The CDR3 sequence: CACCGRNNEQFF. DNA for the CDR3: TGTGCCTGCTGTGGGCGGAACAATGAGCAGTTCTTC.

This clonotype was detected a few times. The J gene is TRBJ2-5, the V gene TRBV12-3 or TRBV12-4; D is unresolved. The CDR3 has 14 residues. Trimming cost V 7 bases and J 3 bases, with 15 bases left between them. CDR3 coding DNA: TGTGCCAGCACCTTTAGTTTGTTAAAAGAGACCCAGTACTTC. Its protein is CASTFSLLKETQYF.

This clonotype has more than one count but fewer than ten. This chain uses TRBV5-1 with TRBJ1-2, with 7 bases that match TRBD1. The CDR3 covers 15 residues. CDR1 and CDR2 (germline): SGHRS, YFSETQ. Trimming took 0 bases from V and 2 from J; bases not matched to a gene: 4. CDR3 sequence: CASSLAPGQNYGYTF. In DNA form, the CDR3 reads TGCGCCAGCAGCTTGGCTCCGGGACAGAACTATGGCTACACCTTC. The entire variable domain, with the rest obtained from reference TRBV5-1 and TRBJ1-2, is as follows: KAGVTQTPRYLIKTRGQQVTLSCSPISGHRSVSWYQQTPGQGLQFLFEYFSETQRNKGNFPGRFSGRQFSNSRSEMNVSTLELGDSALYLCASSLAPGQNYGYTFGSGTRLTVV.

The chain's CDR3 is CASSPPPLGETQYF. For the CDR3, the DNA is TGTGCCAGCTCACCACCCCCATTGGGAGAGACCCAGTACTTC. V and J are TRBV18 and TRBJ2-5, with no clear D. The CDR3 extends over 14 amino acids. CDR1 and CDR2 (germline): KGHSH, LQKENI. V was shortened by 0 bases and J by 4 bases, with 9 bases between the two germline ends.

This chain uses TRBV12-3 or TRBV12-4 with TRBJ2-5; D gene unclear. Trimming pared 6 bases from V and 3 bases from J, leaving 14 bases between. The CDR3 extends over 14 amino acids. CDR3 in DNA: TGTGCCAGCAGCTTCGTAGGGCACGAAGAGACCCAGTACTTC. This codes for CASSFVGHEETQYF.

This clonotype was recorded many times. The chain has TRBV25-1 and TRBJ1-1, with D hard to call. Germline V gene sequence: CDR1 MGHDK, CDR2 SYGVNS. V was trimmed by 3 bases and J by 1 base, leaving 15 bases between them. This CDR3 is built from 16 residues. CDR3 nucleotide sequence: TGTGCCAGCAGTGAGAACGAAGGGTGGGGGAACACTGAAGCTTTCTTT. Residues: CASSENEGWGNTEAFF.

This chain joins TRBV6-5 and TRBJ2-1; no firm D call. Germline loops: CDR1 MNHEY, CDR2 SVGAGI. Trimming cost V 2 bases and J 5 bases, with 10 bases left between them. The CDR3 sequence is 14 residues long. The CDR3 nucleotides are TGTGCCAGCAGTTACACACGGGCCAACAATGAGCAGTTCTTC. This sequence encodes CASSYTRANNEQFF.

This clonotype was detected only a few times. The CDR3 protein is CASSLAASSYNEQFF. The CDR3 region has the DNA TGTGCCAGCAGTTTAGCGGCCAGCTCCTACAATGAGCAGTTCTTC. V is TRBV7-3 and J is TRBJ2-1, with D tentatively TRBD2 (6 bases). V shed 6 bases and J shed 0 bases, with 12 bases lying between them. The V gene's germline CDR1 is SGHTA and CDR2 FQGTGA. This CDR3 contains 15 residues.

This clonotype showed up just a few times. The chain has TRBV6-1 and TRBJ2-7, with D tentatively TRBD1 (6 bases). The V end lost 5 bases, the J end lost 5 bases, and 13 bases lay between the germline ends. Germline CDR1 and CDR2: MNHNS and SASEGT. CDR3 length: 13 residues. The CDR3 DNA is TGTGCCAGCAGTAAGTCCAGGGGCCACGAGCAGTACTTC. It specifies CASSKSRGHEQYF.

This clonotype was detected only a few times. This chain connects TRBV5-6 to TRBJ2-1; D perhaps matches TRBD2 (6 bases). The V end lost 6 bases, the J end lost 0 bases, and 19 bases lay between the germline ends. Germline CDR1 and CDR2: SGHDT and YYEEEE. The CDR3 runs to 17 residues. CDR3 protein: CASTPRPGLPSYNEQFF. Written as DNA, the CDR3 is TGTGCCAGCACCCCCAGACCGGGACTCCCCTCCTACAATGAGCAGTTCTTC.